This TCR beta chain was recovered during a study of T cells after yellow fever vaccination. Regarding this clonotype: Antigen specificity is unknown.

Study-level points and caveats: Abundant contaminating clonotypes from the bulk population could appear in FACS-sorted repertoires.

In making TCR cDNA, 5'RACE template switching added a universal primer site and UMIs to it. Each CDR3 protein is one row after TCRdb ran MiXCR on the 5' RACE reads. The sample holds roughly 250,000 distinct CDR3 sequences, 10% to 15% seen once. Germline CDR1 and CDR2: LNHNV and YYDKDF (reference sequence). This CDR3 contains 17 residues. Trimming removed 1 base from V and 5 bases from J, with 21 bases in between. This receptor was identified in a man in his thirties or forties who received the YFV17D yellow fever vaccine. The sample consisted of CD4+ T cells sorted from PBMCs, taken 45 days after the yellow fever booster vaccination. The chain has TRBV15 and TRBJ2-7, with TRBD1 as a possible D gene (6 bases). Here the CDR3 reads CATSRAPNRVTRDEQYF. In nucleotides, the CDR3 is TGTGCCACCAGCAGAGCTCCCAACAGGGTCACGAGGGACGAGCAGTACTTC.